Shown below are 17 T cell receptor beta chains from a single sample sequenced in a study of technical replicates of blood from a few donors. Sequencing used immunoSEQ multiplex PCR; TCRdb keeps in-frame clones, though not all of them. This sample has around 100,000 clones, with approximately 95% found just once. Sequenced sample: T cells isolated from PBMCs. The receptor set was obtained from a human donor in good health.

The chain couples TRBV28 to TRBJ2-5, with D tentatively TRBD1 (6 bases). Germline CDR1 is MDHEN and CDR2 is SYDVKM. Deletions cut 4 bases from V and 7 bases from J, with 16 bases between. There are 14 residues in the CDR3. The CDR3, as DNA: TGTGCCAGCAGTTCACACAGGGATCGGGGGACCCAGTACTTC. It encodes CASSSHRDRGTQYF.

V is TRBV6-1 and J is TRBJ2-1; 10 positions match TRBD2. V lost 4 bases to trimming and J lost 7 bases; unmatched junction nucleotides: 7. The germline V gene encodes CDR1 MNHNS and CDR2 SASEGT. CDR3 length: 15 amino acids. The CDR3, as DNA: TGTGCCAGCAGTGGGTCTAGCGGGAGAAATAATGAGCAGTTCTTC. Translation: CASSGSSGRNNEQFF.

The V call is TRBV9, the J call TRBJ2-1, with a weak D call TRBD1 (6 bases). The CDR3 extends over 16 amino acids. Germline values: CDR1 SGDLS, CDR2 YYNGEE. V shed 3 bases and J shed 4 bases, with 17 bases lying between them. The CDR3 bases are TGTGCCAGCAGCGCCACCGGGACATCGAATTACAATGAGCAGTTCTTC. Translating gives CASSATGTSNYNEQFF.

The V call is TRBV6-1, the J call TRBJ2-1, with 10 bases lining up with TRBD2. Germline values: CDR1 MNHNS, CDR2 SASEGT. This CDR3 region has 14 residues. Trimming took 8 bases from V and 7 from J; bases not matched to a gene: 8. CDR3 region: CASGESGRGNEQFF. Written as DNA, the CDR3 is TGTGCCAGCGGGGAAAGCGGGAGGGGAAATGAGCAGTTCTTC.

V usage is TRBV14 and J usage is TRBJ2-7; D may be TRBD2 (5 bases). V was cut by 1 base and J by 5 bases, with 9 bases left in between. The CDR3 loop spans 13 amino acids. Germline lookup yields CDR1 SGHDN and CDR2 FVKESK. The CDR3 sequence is CASSQVFGDEQYF. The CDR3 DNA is TGTGCCAGCAGCCAAGTTTTCGGGGACGAGCAGTACTTC.

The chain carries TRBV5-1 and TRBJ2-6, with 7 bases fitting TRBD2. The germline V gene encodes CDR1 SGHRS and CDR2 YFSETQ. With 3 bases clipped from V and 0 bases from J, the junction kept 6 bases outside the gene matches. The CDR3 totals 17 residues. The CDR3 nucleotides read TGCGCCAGCAGCTCGCTAGCGGCTCGCTCTGGGGCCAACGTCCTGACTTTC. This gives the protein CASSSLAARSGANVLTF.

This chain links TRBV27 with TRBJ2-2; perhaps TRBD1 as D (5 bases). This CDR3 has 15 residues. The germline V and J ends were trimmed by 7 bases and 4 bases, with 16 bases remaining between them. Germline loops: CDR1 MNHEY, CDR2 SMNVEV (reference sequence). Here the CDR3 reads CASTKGLRSTGELFF. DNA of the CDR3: TGTGCCAGCACAAAGGGGCTTCGTAGCACCGGGGAGCTGTTTTTT.

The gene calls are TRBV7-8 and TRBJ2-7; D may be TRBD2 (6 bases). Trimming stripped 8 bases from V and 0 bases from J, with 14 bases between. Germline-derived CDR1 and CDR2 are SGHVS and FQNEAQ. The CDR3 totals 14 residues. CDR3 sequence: CASAGLPSSYEQYF. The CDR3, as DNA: TGTGCCAGCGCGGGACTCCCGAGCTCCTACGAGCAGTACTTC.

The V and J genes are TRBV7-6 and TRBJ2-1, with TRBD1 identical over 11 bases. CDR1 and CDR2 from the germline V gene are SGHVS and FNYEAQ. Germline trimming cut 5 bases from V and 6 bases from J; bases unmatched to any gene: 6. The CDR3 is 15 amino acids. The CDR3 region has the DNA TGTGCCAGCAGCGTCCCCGGGACAGGGGGCAATGAGCAGTTCTTC. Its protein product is CASSVPGTGGNEQFF.

The CDR3 loop reads CASSAGTGSYNEQFF. For the CDR3, the DNA is TGTGCCAGCAGCGCTGGGACAGGGTCATACAATGAGCAGTTCTTC. V and J are TRBV5-8 and TRBJ2-1, with 9 bases identical to TRBD1. CDR1 and CDR2 from the germline V gene are SGHTS and YDEGEE. The J segment lost 4 bases and the V segment lost 4 bases, leaving 6 bases of the junction unmatched. The CDR3 loop spans 15 amino acids.

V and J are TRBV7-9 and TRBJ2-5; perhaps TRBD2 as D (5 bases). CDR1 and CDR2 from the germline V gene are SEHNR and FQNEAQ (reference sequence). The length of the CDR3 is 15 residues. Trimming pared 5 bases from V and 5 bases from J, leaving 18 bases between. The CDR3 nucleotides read TGTGCCAGCAGCCCCGGGGTTCGACGCCCCGAGACCCAGTACTTC. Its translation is CASSPGVRRPETQYF.

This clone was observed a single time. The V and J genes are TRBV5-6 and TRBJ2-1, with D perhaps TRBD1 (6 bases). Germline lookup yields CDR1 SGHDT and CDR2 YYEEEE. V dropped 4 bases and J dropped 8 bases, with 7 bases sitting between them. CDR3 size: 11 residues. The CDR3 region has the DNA TGTGCCAGCAGCCGACAGGATGAGCAGTTCTTC. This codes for CASSRQDEQFF.

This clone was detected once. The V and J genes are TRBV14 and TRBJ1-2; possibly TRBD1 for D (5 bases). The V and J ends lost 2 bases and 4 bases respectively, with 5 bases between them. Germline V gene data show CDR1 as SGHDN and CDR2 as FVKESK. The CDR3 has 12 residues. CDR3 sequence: CASSQQGYGYTF. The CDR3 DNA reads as TGTGCCAGCAGCCAACAGGGCTATGGCTACACCTTC.

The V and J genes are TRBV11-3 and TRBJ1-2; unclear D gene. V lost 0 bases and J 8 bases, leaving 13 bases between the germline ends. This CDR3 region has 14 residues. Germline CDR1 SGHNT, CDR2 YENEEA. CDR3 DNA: TGTGCCAGCAGCTTAGATAGGCGGACTGGAGGCTACACCTTC. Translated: CASSLDRRTGGYTF.

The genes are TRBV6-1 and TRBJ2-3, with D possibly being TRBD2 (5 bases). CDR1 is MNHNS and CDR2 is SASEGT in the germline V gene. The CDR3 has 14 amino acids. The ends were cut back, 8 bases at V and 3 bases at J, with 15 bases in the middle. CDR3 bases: TGTGCCAGCGCAGCGGTTTTAGTGACAGATACGCAGTATTTT. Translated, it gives CASAAVLVTDTQYF.

The CDR3 DNA sequence: TGTGCCAGCAGTCCAGGAAGGGACAGATACTACGAGCAGTACTTC. Amino acid sequence: CASSPGRDRYYEQYF. This rearrangement joins TRBV27 to TRBJ2-7; TRBD1 matches 7 bases. The germline V gene encodes CDR1 MNHEY and CDR2 SMNVEV (reference sequence). The CDR3 sequence is 15 residues long. J was trimmed by 3 bases and V by 5 bases; bases with no gene match: 10.

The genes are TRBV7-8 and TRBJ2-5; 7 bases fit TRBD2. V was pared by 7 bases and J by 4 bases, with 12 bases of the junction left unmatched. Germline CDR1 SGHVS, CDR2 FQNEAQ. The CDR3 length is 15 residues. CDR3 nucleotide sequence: TGTGCCAGCATCCTCTGGGGGGGAAATCGAGAGACCCAGTACTTC. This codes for CASILWGGNRETQYF. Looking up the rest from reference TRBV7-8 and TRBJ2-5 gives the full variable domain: GAGVSQSPRYKVAKRGQDVALRCDPISGHVSLFWYQQALGQGPEFLTYFQNEAQLDKSGLPSDRFFAERPEGSVSTLKIQRTQQEDSAVYLCASILWGGNRETQYFGPGTRLLVL.